This T cell receptor (beta chain) was sequenced during a study of cytomegalovirus exposure and HLA in healthy donors. General observations from the study: Donors belonging to an Asian-associated ancestry cluster reportedly showed fewer N-insertions in productive TCRs than the roughly 700-donor mean, according to what a later analysis found. Other equally common chains were less clonally expanded than HLA-associated TCR beta chains, a later analysis showed. Productive status was seen about 90% or about 30% of the time for most TCR beta V segments in an earlier analysis. The study labeled 180 or so TCR beta chains cytomegalovirus-associated.

Notes on this clone: What it recognizes is unknown.

The CDR3 covers 16 residues. Germline CDR1 reads MRHNA; CDR2 reads SNTAGT. The ends lost 9 bases at V and 0 bases at J; junction bases unmatched: 9. Primers: 60 Vbeta forward and 13 Jbeta reverse. Method: immunoSEQ multiplex PCR; TCRdb's copy keeps in-frame clones and lacks some. The repertoire consists of some 130,000 clones, with roughly three quarters occurring once and the leading ten covering approximately 1.5%. The rearrangement uses TRBV6-4 and TRBJ1-5, with TRBD1 matching 9 bases. Sequenced sample: PBMCs. The TCR originated in a woman in her thirties or forties in good health and CMV-seronegative. The DNA for the CDR3 is TGTGCCAGGACTCCGTCGGGACAGGGTAGCAATCAGCCCCAGCATTTT. It codes for CARTPSGQGSNQPQHF.